These 29 T cell receptor beta chains were all obtained from the same sample, sequenced in a study of T cell responses to AZD1222 COVID-19 vaccine. Using immunoSEQ multiplex PCR, the repertoire was profiled, and TCRdb retains in-frame clones only, with some absent. Of some 130,000 clones detected, 88% appear once; the ten largest clones hold under 20%. Sequencing was performed on peripheral blood, taken on day 0 of MenACWY control vaccination. The origin of the receptors is an adult in good health.

J is TRBJ1-3 and V is TRBV6-5; TRBD1 might be the D (5 bases). This CDR3 is 15 amino acids long. Germline CDR1 MNHEY, CDR2 SVGAGI. Trimming took off 7 bases at V and 0 bases at J, with 13 bases between the two ends. The CDR3 bases are TGTGCCAGCATCGTTGACAGAAACTCTGGAAACACCATATATTTT. It is translated as CASIVDRNSGNTIYF.

The chain employs TRBV7-6 and TRBJ2-2, with D possibly matching TRBD2 (5 bases). This CDR3 has 15 amino acids. Looked up from germline, CDR1 is SGHVS and CDR2 is FNYEAQ. Trimming took 5 bases from V and 7 from J, leaving 17 bases between them. The CDR3 spells CASSPLASRLGELFF. The CDR3 nucleotides read TGTGCCAGCAGCCCCCTGGCTAGCCGTCTCGGGGAGCTGTTTTTT.

The CDR3 nucleotides are TGTGCCACCAGCAGAGATCGGGGCGATGAAGCTTTCTTT. Encoded protein: CATSRDRGDEAFF. The chain uses TRBV15 and TRBJ1-1; D may be TRBD1 (5 bases). Germline V gene lookup returns CDR1 LNHNV and CDR2 YYDKDF (reference sequence). Trimming took 0 bases from V and 7 from J, leaving 9 bases between them. The CDR3 totals 13 residues.

This chain uses TRBV9 with TRBJ2-2, with 7 bases aligning to TRBD2. Germline V gene data show CDR1 as SGDLS and CDR2 as YYNGEE. The ends lost 2 bases at V and 2 bases at J; junction bases unmatched: 3. The CDR3 totals 15 residues. CDR3 nucleotides: TGTGCCAGCAGCGTGGCTAGCGGAAACACCGGGGAGCTGTTTTTT. Translating gives CASSVASGNTGELFF.

The genes are TRBV10-1 and TRBJ2-2; TRBD1 agrees at 7 bases. This CDR3 contains 13 residues. V dropped 5 bases and J dropped 4; count of bases not matched to a gene: 1. Looked up from germline, CDR1 is WNHNN and CDR2 is SYGVQD (reference sequence). The CDR3 nucleotides read TGCGCCAGCAGTCGGGACAGCACCGGGGAGCTGTTTTTT. This codes for CASSRDSTGELFF.

The rearrangement uses TRBV5-5 and TRBJ2-3; D is unclear. V lost 0 bases and J 4 bases, leaving 3 bases between the germline ends. Germline V gene sequence: CDR1 SGHKS, CDR2 YYEKEE (reference sequence). The CDR3 is 12 amino acids. The CDR3 spells CASSLVPDTQYF. The CDR3 DNA is TGTGCCAGCAGCTTGGTCCCAGATACGCAGTATTTT.

The chain employs TRBV19 and TRBJ1-5; D remains ambiguous. The CDR3 covers 18 residues. The V end was cut by 5 bases, the J end by 5 bases, with 25 bases between. The germline CDR1 and CDR2 sequences are LNHDA and SQIVND (reference sequence). The CDR3 sequence: CASSDPLNRRYADQPQHF. The DNA for the CDR3 is TGTGCCAGTAGTGACCCTCTTAACCGGAGATATGCGGATCAGCCCCAGCATTTT.

V gene TRBV4-1 combines with J gene TRBJ2-1; no firm D call. The CDR3 loop spans 15 amino acids. Germline CDR1 is MGHRA and CDR2 is YSYEKL. Trimming took 1 base from V and 0 from J, leaving 7 bases between them. The CDR3 DNA sequence: TGCGCCAGCAGCCAAGGGCGGTCCTCCTACAATGAGCAGTTCTTC. Protein product: CASSQGRSSYNEQFF.

This sequence joins TRBV3-1 (or the pseudogene TRBV3-2) and TRBJ2-5; D remains ambiguous. The CDR3 contains 14 residues. The germline CDR1 and CDR2 sequences are LGHDT and YNNKEL (reference sequence). Trimming removed 3 bases at V and 5 bases at J, with 13 bases between. The CDR3 nucleotides read TGTGCCAGCAGCCACATGGGTTTAGGGGAGACCCAGTACTTC. Translating gives CASSHMGLGETQYF.

This clone was detected only once. The chain carries TRBV6-4 and TRBJ2-2; D gene uncertain. Germline CDR1 and CDR2: MRHNA and SNTAGT. The CDR3 is made up of 17 amino acids. V was clipped by 2 bases and J by 4 bases, with 17 bases between them. In DNA, the CDR3 is TGTGCCAGCAGTGACCCTGTGATGAGTCGGCGCACCGGGGAGCTGTTTTTT. Amino acids: CASSDPVMSRRTGELFF.

The chain links TRBV5-1 to TRBJ2-1; D is undetermined. This CDR3 spans 15 amino acids. The ends were cut back, 0 bases at V and 3 bases at J, with 10 bases in the middle. CDR1 is SGHRS and CDR2 is YFSETQ in the germline V gene. The CDR3 coding sequence is TGCGCCAGCAGCTTGGTGTGGTTATACTACAATGAGCAGTTCTTC. Amino acid sequence: CASSLVWLYYNEQFF. The variable domain in full, completed from reference TRBV5-1 and TRBJ2-1, reads KAGVTQTPRYLIKTRGQQVTLSCSPISGHRSVSWYQQTPGQGLQFLFEYFSETQRNKGNFPGRFSGRQFSNSRSEMNVSTLELGDSALYLCASSLVWLYYNEQFFGPGTRLTVL.

The V and J genes are TRBV3-1 (or the pseudogene TRBV3-2) and TRBJ1-1; D perhaps matches TRBD1 (6 bases). CDR3 length: 14 residues. V was trimmed by 8 bases and J by 10 bases, leaving 23 bases between them. The V gene's germline CDR1 is LGHDT and CDR2 YNNKEL (reference sequence). The CDR3 sequence is CASRLRTAFGGAFF. As DNA, the CDR3 is TGTGCCAGCCGTCTAAGGACAGCCTTTGGCGGAGCTTTCTTT.

V gene TRBV6-6 combines with J gene TRBJ1-2; the match to TRBD1 covers 7 bases. V dropped 5 bases and J dropped 7; count of bases not matched to a gene: 1. The CDR3 has 11 residues. Germline CDR1 and CDR2: MNHNY and SVGAGI (reference sequence). For the CDR3, the DNA is TGTGCCAGCAGTCACAGGGGTGGCTACACCTTC. Its protein is CASSHRGGYTF.

This chain links TRBV5-4 with TRBJ2-7, with 13 bases matching TRBD2. There are 16 residues in the CDR3. Germline V CDR1 and CDR2: SGHNT, YYREEE (reference sequence). V shed 4 bases and J 5 bases; nucleotides not matched to a gene: 9. CDR3 nucleotide sequence: TGTGCCAGCAGCGACACCCGACTAGCGGGAGGAAACGAGCAGTACTTC. It codes for CASSDTRLAGGNEQYF.

The CDR3, as DNA: TGTGCCAGCAGTCCTCAGACAGGTCCCTACGAGCAGTACTTC. It translates to CASSPQTGPYEQYF. The J gene is TRBJ2-7, the V gene TRBV6-5; TRBD1 is a possible D gene (6 bases). The germline CDR1 and CDR2 sequences are MNHEY and SVGAGI. Trimming took 5 bases from V and 2 from J, leaving 13 bases between them. This CDR3 spans 14 amino acids.

This chain joins TRBV20-1 and TRBJ2-7, with D perhaps matching TRBD2 (5 bases). There are 11 residues in the CDR3. V shed 3 bases and J shed 13 bases, with 16 bases lying between them. Germline V gene lookup returns CDR1 DFQATT and CDR2 SNEGSKA (reference sequence). CDR3 amino acids: CSASPQEAYYF. In DNA, the CDR3 is TGCAGTGCTAGTCCCCAGGAGGCGTATTACTTC.

This sequence joins TRBV3-1 (or the pseudogene TRBV3-2) and TRBJ2-1; a possible D gene is TRBD2 (5 bases). Trimming removed 2 bases at V and 6 bases at J, with 14 bases between. This CDR3 comprises 15 residues. Germline V gene sequence: CDR1 LGHDT, CDR2 YNNKEL (reference sequence). The CDR3 sequence is CASSQLLRDSNEQFF. CDR3 DNA sequence: TGTGCCAGCAGCCAATTGTTACGGGATAGCAATGAGCAGTTCTTC.

The chain is built from TRBV6-6 and TRBJ1-5; no clear D gene. V lost 4 bases and J 7 bases, leaving 8 bases between the germline ends. Germline V gene lookup returns CDR1 MNHNY and CDR2 SVGAGI (reference sequence). CDR3 length equals 12 residues. This CDR3 is CASSWNGQPQHF. For the CDR3, the DNA is TGTGCCAGCAGTTGGAATGGCCAGCCCCAGCATTTT.

CDR3 residues: CASSGTPNPHEKLFF. For the CDR3, the DNA is TGTGCCAGTTCCGGGACACCGAACCCCCATGAAAAACTGTTTTTT. The gene calls are TRBV19 and TRBJ1-4, with D possibly matching TRBD1 (6 bases). The CDR3 totals 15 residues. The germline CDR1 and CDR2 sequences are LNHDA and SQIVND (reference sequence). V lost 8 bases to trimming and J lost 6 bases, with 19 bases between them.

V usage is TRBV5-1 and J usage is TRBJ1-2, with D possibly being TRBD1 (5 bases). V was cut by 0 bases and J by 6 bases, with 12 bases left in between. The germline V gene has CDR1 SGHRS and CDR2 YFSETQ. The CDR3 consists of 14 residues. The CDR3 reads CASSLAGGAHGYTF. The DNA for the CDR3 is TGCGCCAGCAGCTTGGCCGGCGGGGCCCATGGCTACACCTTC.

This chain uses TRBV6-6 with TRBJ1-3; 7 positions match TRBD1. J lost 2 bases, V lost 2 bases, and 3 bases had no gene match. Germline V gene sequence: CDR1 MNHNY, CDR2 SVGAGI (reference sequence). The CDR3 has 15 residues. CDR3 loop: CASSYLGQTGNTIYF. In DNA, the CDR3 is TGTGCCAGCAGTTACCTGGGACAGACTGGAAACACCATATATTTT.

The chain links TRBV6-5 to TRBJ1-2; TRBD1 is a possible D gene (5 bases). The CDR3 is 13 amino acids. Trimming removed 5 bases from V and 7 bases from J, with 14 bases in between. The V gene's germline CDR1 is MNHEY and CDR2 SVGAGI. CDR3 protein: CASSRQEGFGYTF. CDR3 coding DNA: TGTGCCAGCAGTAGGCAGGAGGGGTTTGGCTACACCTTC.

V gene TRBV19 combines with J gene TRBJ2-1; 9 bases match TRBD1. The CDR3 totals 14 residues. J gave up 9 bases and V 2 bases, and 5 bases lay outside the gene matches. Germline V gene data show CDR1 as LNHDA and CDR2 as SQIVND (reference sequence). The DNA for the CDR3 is TGTGCCAGTAGTATAACAGGGGGCAATGGTGAGCAGTTCTTC. As protein: CASSITGGNGEQFF.

This clone appeared once. The V and J genes are TRBV20-1 and TRBJ1-1, with a weak D call TRBD1 (6 bases). V lost 3 bases and J 6 bases, leaving 14 bases between the germline ends. Germline CDR1 is DFQATT and CDR2 is SNEGSKA (reference sequence). This CDR3 contains 13 residues. CDR3 coding DNA: TGCAGTGCTAGTGGGGGCCCGACGGCTGAAGCTTTCTTT. It encodes CSASGGPTAEAFF.

The chain has TRBV10-2 and TRBJ1-2, with a weak D call TRBD1 (5 bases). Germline V gene data show CDR1 as WSHSY and CDR2 as SAAADI. The CDR3 extends over 16 amino acids. Trimming left V 0 bases short and J 5 bases short, with 16 bases between. Written as DNA, the CDR3 is TGCGCCAGCAGTGAGTCTCTGGGGACGGTAGCTTATGGCTACACCTTC. This translates into CASSESLGTVAYGYTF.

On this clone: This specimen includes other DNA sequences encoding the same CDR3. The chain is built from TRBV9 and TRBJ1-1; D ambiguous. V was trimmed by 3 bases and J by 1 base, leaving 7 bases between them. Germline CDR1 SGDLS, CDR2 YYNGEE. The CDR3 length is 13 residues. CDR3 in DNA: TGTGCCAGCAGCGCTGATCCGAACACTGAAGCTTTCTTT. It yields the protein CASSADPNTEAFF.

The V and J genes are TRBV20-1 and TRBJ2-1; 7 bases match TRBD2. Trimming cost V 5 bases and J 6 bases; bases outside gene matches: 1. Germline assignment: CDR1 DFQATT and CDR2 SNEGSKA (reference sequence). CDR3 length: 11 amino acids. The CDR3 bases are TGCAGTGCTGGCGGGGGCAATGAGCAGTTCTTC. Its translation: CSAGGGNEQFF.

The V gene is TRBV4-1, the J gene TRBJ1-2, with a weak D call TRBD1 (5 bases). Deletions cut 1 base from V and 2 bases from J, with 17 bases between. The CDR3 covers 17 residues. Germline CDR1 is MGHRA and CDR2 is YSYEKL. CDR3 sequence (DNA): TGCGCCAGCAGCCAAGGGGCGGGGAGGGGATCCAACTATGGCTACACCTTC. Its translation is CASSQGAGRGSNYGYTF.

The chain uses TRBV18 and TRBJ1-5, with D possibly matching TRBD1 (6 bases). V was pared by 6 bases and J by 7 bases, with 16 bases between. The CDR3 runs to 14 residues. CDR1 and CDR2 from the germline V gene are KGHSH and LQKENI. CDR3 DNA sequence: TGTGCCAGCTCGCCGAGCAGGGGAATGCAGCCCCAGCATTTT. This encodes CASSPSRGMQPQHF.